This paragraph reports one T cell receptor beta chain. What it recognizes is unknown. The DNA is omitted, as the CDR3 cannot be located on it reliably, and the CDR3 follows TCRdb's listing. RNA transcripts gave rise to amplified TCR beta CDR3 regions. The primer set for the first-round RT-PCR of the TCR CDR3 was HTBI. One entry per CDR3 protein, called by TCRdb with MiXCR from the multiplex PCR reads. Counted here are about 710,000 distinct CDR3 sequences, around 15% occurring once; the ten biggest clones make up over 7.5%. These data are taken from a study of T cells in Graves' hyperthyroidism and ophthalmopathy. Study as a whole: Peripheral blood samples were taken at initial diagnosis, prior to any treatment. Whole-study results and caveats: Most expanded thyroid clonotypes above 0.001 also appeared in blood.

The CDR3 has 23 amino acids, counting both end residues. CDR1 MDHEN and CDR2 SYDVKM come from the germline V gene. Sequenced input: blood. The TCR originated in a young man with Graves' hyperthyroidism. V is TRBV28 and J is TRBJ2-5; the table calls TRBD2, which could not be checked here. CDR3 amino acids: CASRDSAVYFCASSSVTTETQYF.